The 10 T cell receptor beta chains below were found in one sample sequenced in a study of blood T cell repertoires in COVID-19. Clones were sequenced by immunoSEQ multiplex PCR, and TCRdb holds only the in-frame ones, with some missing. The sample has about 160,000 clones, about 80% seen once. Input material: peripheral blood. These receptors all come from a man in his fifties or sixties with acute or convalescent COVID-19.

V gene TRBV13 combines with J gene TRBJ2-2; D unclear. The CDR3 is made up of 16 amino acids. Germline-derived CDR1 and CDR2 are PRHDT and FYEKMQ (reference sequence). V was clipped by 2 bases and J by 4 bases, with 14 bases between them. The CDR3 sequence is CASSLQSEYLTGELFF. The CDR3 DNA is TGTGCCAGCAGCTTACAGTCAGAATACCTCACCGGGGAGCTGTTTTTT.

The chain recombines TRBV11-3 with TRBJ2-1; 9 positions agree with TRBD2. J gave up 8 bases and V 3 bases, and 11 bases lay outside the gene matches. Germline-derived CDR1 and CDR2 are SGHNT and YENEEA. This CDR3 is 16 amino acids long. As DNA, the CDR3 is TGTGCCAGCAGCTTGGGCGGGGGGGCCCCGAGGGATGAGCAGTTCTTC. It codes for CASSLGGGAPRDEQFF.

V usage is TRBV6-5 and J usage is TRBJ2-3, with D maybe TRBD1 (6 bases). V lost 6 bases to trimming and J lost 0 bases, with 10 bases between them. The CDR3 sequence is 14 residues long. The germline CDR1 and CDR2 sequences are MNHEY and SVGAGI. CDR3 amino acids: CASRQGHSTDTQYF. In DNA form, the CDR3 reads TGTGCCAGCAGACAGGGTCATAGCACAGATACGCAGTATTTT.

The chain's CDR3 is CASSQDPAYEQYF. The CDR3 DNA follows: TGTGCCAGCAGCCAAGATCCAGCGTACGAGCAGTACTTC. The V call is TRBV14, the J call TRBJ2-7; no definite D call. This CDR3 region has 13 residues. V shed 0 bases and J shed 4 bases, with 7 bases lying between them. Germline V lookup: CDR1 SGHDN, CDR2 FVKESK.

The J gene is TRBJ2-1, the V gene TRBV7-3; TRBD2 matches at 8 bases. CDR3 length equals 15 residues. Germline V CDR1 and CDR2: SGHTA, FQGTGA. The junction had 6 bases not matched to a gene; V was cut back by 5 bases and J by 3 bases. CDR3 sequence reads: CASSKSGGRYNEQFF. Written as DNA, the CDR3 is TGTGCCAGCAGCAAAAGCGGGGGCCGCTACAATGAGCAGTTCTTC.

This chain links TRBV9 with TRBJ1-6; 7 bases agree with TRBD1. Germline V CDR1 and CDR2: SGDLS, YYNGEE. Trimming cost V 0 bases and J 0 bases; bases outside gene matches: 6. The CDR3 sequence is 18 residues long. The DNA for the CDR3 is TGTGCCAGCAGCGTAGAGGGGGCAGGGGGCTCCTATAATTCACCCCTCCACTTT. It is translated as CASSVEGAGGSYNSPLHF. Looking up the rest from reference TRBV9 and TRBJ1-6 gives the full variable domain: DSGVTQTPKHLITATGQRVTLRCSPRSGDLSVYWYQQSLDQGLQFLIQYYNGEERAKGNILERFSAQQFPDLHSELNLSSLELGDSALYFCASSVEGAGGSYNSPLHFGNGTRLTVT.

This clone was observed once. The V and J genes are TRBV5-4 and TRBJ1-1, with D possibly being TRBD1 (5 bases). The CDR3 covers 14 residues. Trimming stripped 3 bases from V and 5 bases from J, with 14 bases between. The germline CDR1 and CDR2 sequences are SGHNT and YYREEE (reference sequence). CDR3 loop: CASSSGGLYTEAFF. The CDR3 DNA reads TGTGCCAGCAGCTCGGGGGGTTTGTATACTGAAGCTTTCTTT.

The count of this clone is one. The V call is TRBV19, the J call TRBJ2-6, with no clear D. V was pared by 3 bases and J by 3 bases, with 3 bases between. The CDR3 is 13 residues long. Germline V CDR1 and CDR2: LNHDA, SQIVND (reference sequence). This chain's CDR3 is CASSMSGANVLTF. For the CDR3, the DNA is TGTGCCAGTAGTATGAGTGGGGCCAACGTCCTGACTTTC.

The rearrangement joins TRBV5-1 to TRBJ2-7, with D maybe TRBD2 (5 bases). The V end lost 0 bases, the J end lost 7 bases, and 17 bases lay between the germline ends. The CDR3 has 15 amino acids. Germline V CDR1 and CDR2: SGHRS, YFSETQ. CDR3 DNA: TGCGCCAGCAGCTTGGCCGTCGGCAACTCGGGGGAGCAGTACTTC. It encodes CASSLAVGNSGEQYF.

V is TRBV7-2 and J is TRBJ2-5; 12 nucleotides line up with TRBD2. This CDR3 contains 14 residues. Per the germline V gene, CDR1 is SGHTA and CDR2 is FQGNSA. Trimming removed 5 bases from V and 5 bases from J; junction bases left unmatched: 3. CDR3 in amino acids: CASSPGLAGETQYF. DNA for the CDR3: TGTGCCAGCAGCCCCGGACTAGCGGGGGAGACCCAGTACTTC.